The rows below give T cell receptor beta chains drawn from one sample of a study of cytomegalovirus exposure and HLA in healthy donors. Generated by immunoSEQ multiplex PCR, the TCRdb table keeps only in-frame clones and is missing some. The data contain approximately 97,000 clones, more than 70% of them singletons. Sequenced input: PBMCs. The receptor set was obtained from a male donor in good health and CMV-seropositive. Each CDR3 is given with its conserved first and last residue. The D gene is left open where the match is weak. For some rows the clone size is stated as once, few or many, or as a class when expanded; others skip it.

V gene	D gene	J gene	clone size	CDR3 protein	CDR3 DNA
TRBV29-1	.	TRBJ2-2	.	CSGDTTNTGELFF	TGCAGCGGGGACACTACGAACACCGGGGAGCTGTTTTTT
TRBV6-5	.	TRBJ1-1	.	CASSYSNPGTEAFF	TGTGCCAGCAGTTACTCGAACCCGGGCACTGAAGCTTTCTTT
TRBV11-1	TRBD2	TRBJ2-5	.	CASSLVSGRIEGETQYF	TGTGCCAGCAGCTTAGTTAGCGGGAGGATCGAAGGGGAGACCCAGTACTTC
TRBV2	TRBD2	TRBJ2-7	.	CASREWAGGGNEQYF	TGTGCCAGCAGGGAGTGGGCGGGAGGCGGGAACGAGCAGTACTTC
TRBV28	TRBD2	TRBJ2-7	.	CASSPGTSGRGMPYEQYF	TGTGCCAGCAGCCCCGGGACTAGCGGGAGAGGGATGCCCTACGAGCAGTACTTC
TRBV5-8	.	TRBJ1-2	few	CASSLATGQTGYTF	TGTGCCAGCAGCTTGGCCACAGGGCAAACTGGCTACACCTTC
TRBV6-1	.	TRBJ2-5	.	CASSRGGGSPETQYF	TGTGCCAGCAGCCGAGGGGGGGGGTCCCCCGAGACCCAGTACTTC
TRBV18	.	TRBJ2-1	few	CASSPGSAYNEQFF	TGTGCCAGCTCACCCGGGAGTGCCTACAATGAGCAGTTCTTC
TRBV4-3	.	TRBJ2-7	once	CASSQESSQFYEQYF	TGCGCCAGCAGCCAAGAATCGTCACAATTCTACGAGCAGTACTTC
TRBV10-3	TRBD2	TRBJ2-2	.	CAISSGLAGARTGELFF	TGTGCCATCAGCTCGGGACTAGCGGGGGCGAGGACCGGGGAGCTGTTTTTT
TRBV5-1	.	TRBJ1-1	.	CASSLMTGMNTEAFF	TGCGCCAGCAGCTTGATGACAGGAATGAACACTGAAGCTTTCTTT
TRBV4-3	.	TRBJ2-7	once	CASSQAASSYEQYF	TGCGCCAGCAGCCAAGCTGCGAGCTCCTACGAGCAGTACTTC
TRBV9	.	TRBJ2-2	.	CASSASQIGQNTGELFF	TGTGCCAGCAGCGCCTCTCAAATAGGACAGAACACCGGGGAGCTGTTTTTT
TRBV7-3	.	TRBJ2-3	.	CASSSPSGWVGDDTQYF	TGTGCCAGCAGCTCCCCCAGCGGGTGGGTTGGAGATGATACGCAGTATTTT
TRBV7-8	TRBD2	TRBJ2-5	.	CASSLGWTSGFETQYF	TGTGCCAGCAGCTTAGGATGGACTAGCGGGTTTGAGACCCAGTACTTC
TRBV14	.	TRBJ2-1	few	CASGIASPYNEQFF	TGTGCCAGCGGCATAGCGTCCCCCTACAATGAGCAGTTCTTC
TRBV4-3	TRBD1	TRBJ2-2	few	CASSQFPGGTGELFF	TGCGCCAGCAGCCAGTTCCCAGGGGGCACCGGGGAGCTGTTTTTT
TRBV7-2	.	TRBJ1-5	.	CASSLNPTRNQPQHF	TGTGCCAGCAGCTTAAACCCCACACGCAATCAGCCCCAGCATTTT
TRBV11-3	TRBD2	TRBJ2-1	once	CASSPTSGSSNEQLF	TGTGCCAGCAGCCCAACTAGCGGGTCCAGCAATGAGCAGCTCTTC
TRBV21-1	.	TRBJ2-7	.	CASSTGKREIAYEQYF	TGTGCCAGCAGCACGGGTAAGCGGGAGATCGCGTACGAGCAGTACTTC
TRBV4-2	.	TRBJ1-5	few	CASSQDYSSNQPQHF	TGTGCCAGCAGCCAAGATTACAGTAGCAATCAGCCCCAGCATTTT
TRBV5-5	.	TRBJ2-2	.	CASSFVRGANTGELFF	TGTGCCAGCAGCTTCGTCAGGGGAGCGAACACCGGGGAGCTGTTTTTT
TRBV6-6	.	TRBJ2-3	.	CASLKGETDTQYF	TGTGCCAGCTTGAAGGGAGAAACAGATACGCAGTATTTT
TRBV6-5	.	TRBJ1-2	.	CASSYRPDSIYGYTF	TGTGCCAGCAGTTACCGTCCCGACAGCATCTATGGCTACACCTTC
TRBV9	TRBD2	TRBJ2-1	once	CASSPRTSGTALNEQFF	TGTGCCAGCAGCCCTCGGACTAGCGGGACGGCTCTCAATGAGCAGTTCTTC
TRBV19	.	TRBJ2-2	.	CASSIDRRQGRGNGELFF	TGTGCCAGTAGTATAGATAGGAGGCAGGGGAGGGGAAACGGGGAGCTGTTTTTT
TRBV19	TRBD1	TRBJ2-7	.	CASSRQGIEYF	TGTGCCAGTAGTCGACAGGGGATAGAGTACTTC
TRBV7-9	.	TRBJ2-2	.	CASNRRGRFANTGELFF	TGTGCCAGCAACAGGCGGGGGCGATTCGCGAACACCGGGGAGCTGTTTTTT
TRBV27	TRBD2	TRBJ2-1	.	CASSAAGSNEQFF	TGTGCCAGCAGTGCAGCGGGGTCCAATGAGCAGTTCTTC
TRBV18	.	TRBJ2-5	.	CASSIAIQETQYF	TGTGCCAGCTCAATAGCGATACAAGAGACCCAGTACTTC
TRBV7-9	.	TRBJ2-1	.	CASSLSHYNEQFF	TGTGCCAGCAGCTTATCCCACTACAATGAGCAGTTCTTC
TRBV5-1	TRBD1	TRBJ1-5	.	CASSSSGQLAEPQHF	TGCGCCAGCAGCTCCTCGGGACAGCTTGCTGAGCCCCAGCATTTT
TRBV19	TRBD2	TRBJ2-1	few	CASSPPEGIAGGTGSYNEQFF	TGTGCCAGTAGTCCCCCCGAGGGAATAGCGGGGGGGACTGGCTCCTACAATGAGCAGTTCTTC
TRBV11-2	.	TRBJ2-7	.	CASSLAAGAYEQYF	TGTGCCAGCAGCTTAGCGGCCGGAGCCTACGAGCAGTACTTC
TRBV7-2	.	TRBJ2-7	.	CASSSAGGVYEQYF	TGTGCCAGCAGCTCGGCAGGAGGGGTGTACGAGCAGTACTTC
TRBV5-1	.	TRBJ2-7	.	CASSPAQGEGKQYF	TGCGCCAGCAGCCCAGCACAGGGAGAAGGAAAGCAGTACTTC
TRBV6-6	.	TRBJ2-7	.	CASRTRQGGVEQYF	TGTGCCAGCAGGACCCGACAGGGAGGAGTCGAGCAGTACTTC
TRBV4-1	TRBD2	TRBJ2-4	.	CASSQSSGGAKNSQYF	TGCGCCAGCAGCCAATCTAGCGGAGGGGCCAAAAACAGTCAGTACTTC
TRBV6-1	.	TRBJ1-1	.	CASSELDSTTEAFF	TGTGCCAGCAGTGAATTGGACAGCACCACTGAAGCTTTCTTT
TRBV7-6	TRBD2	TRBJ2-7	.	CASSFRTSGGGGREEQYF	TGTGCCAGCAGCTTCAGGACTAGCGGGGGTGGTGGCCGGGAAGAGCAGTACTTC
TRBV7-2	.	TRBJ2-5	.	CASSLGVVRQRETQYF	TGTGCCAGCAGCTTAGGGGTTGTAAGACAACGAGAGACCCAGTACTTC
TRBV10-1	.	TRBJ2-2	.	CASSDSHKNTGELFF	TGCGCCAGCAGTGATAGTCATAAGAACACCGGGGAGCTGTTTTTT
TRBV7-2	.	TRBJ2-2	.	CASSLAQIGELFF	TGTGCCAGCAGCTTAGCGCAGATCGGGGAGCTGTTTTTT
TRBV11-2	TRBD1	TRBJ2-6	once	CASSIPRDRVSGANVLTF	TGTGCCAGCAGCATACCTCGGGACAGGGTCTCTGGGGCCAACGTCCTGACTTTC
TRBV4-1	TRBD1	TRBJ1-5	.	CASSQQGASNQPQHF	TGCGCCAGCAGCCAACAGGGGGCAAGCAATCAGCCCCAGCATTTT
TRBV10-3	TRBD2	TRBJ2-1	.	CAISGGLAGAHEQFF	TGTGCCATCAGTGGGGGACTAGCGGGAGCCCATGAGCAGTTCTTC
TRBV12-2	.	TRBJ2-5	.	CASRPRDWGTQYF	TGTGCAAGTCGCCCACGGGACTGGGGGACCCAGTACTTC
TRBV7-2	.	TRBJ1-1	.	CASSWKGGMNTEAFF	TGTGCCAGCAGCTGGAAGGGGGGGATGAACACTGAAGCTTTCTTT
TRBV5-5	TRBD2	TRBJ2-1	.	CASSLEGTSFNEQFF	TGTGCCAGCAGCTTGGAGGGGACTAGCTTCAATGAGCAGTTCTTC
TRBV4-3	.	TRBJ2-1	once	CASSQDRRESSYNEQFF	TGCGCCAGCAGCCAAGATAGAAGGGAGAGCTCCTACAATGAGCAGTTCTTC
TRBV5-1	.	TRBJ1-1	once	CASSFQSDNTEAFF	TGCGCCAGCAGCTTCCAAAGCGACAACACTGAAGCTTTCTTT
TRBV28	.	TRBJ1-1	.	CASGPGSGAFF	TGTGCCAGCGGGCCAGGAAGCGGGGCTTTCTTT
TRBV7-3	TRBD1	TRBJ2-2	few	CASSLTGTNTGELFF	TGTGCCAGCAGCCTGACAGGGACGAACACCGGGGAGCTGTTTTTT
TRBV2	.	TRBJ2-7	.	CASRGQGVSSEQYF	TGTGCCAGCAGGGGTCAGGGTGTCTCTTCCGAGCAGTACTTC
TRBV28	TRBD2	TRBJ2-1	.	CASILAGGGYSYNEQFF	TGTGCCAGCATTCTAGCGGGAGGGGGGTACTCCTACAATGAGCAGTTCTTC
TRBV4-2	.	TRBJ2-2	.	CASSQAKTGKVPGELFF	TGTGCCAGCAGCCAAGCGAAAACAGGGAAAGTCCCCGGGGAGCTGTTTTTT